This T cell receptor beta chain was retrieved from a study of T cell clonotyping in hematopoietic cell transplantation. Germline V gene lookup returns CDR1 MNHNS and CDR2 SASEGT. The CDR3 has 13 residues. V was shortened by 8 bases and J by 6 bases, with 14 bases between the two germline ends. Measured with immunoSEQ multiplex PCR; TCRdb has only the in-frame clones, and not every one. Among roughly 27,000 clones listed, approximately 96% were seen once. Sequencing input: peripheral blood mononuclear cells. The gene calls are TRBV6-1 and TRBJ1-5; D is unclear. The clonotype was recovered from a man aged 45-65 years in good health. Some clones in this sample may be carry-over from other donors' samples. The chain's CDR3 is CASVWNAAQPQHF. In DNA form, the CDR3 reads TGTGCCAGCGTATGGAACGCTGCTCAGCCCCAGCATTTT.